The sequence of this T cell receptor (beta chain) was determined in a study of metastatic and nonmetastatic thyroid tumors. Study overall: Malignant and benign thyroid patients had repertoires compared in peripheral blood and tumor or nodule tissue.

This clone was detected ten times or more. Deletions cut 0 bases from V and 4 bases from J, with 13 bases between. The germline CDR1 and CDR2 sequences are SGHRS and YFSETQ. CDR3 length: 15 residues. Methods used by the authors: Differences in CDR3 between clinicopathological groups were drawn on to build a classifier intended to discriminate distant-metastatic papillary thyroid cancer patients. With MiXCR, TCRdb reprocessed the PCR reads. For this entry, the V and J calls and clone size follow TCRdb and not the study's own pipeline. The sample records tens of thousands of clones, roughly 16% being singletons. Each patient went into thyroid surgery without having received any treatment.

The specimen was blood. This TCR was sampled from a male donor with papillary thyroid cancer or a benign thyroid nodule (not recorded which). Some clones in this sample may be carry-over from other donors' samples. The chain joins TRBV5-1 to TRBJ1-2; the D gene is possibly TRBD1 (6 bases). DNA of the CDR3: TGCGCCAGCAGCTTGGGCGGGGGCTCAGGCTATGGCTACACCTTC. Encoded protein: CASSLGGGSGYGYTF.